This TCR beta chain was obtained from a study of T cells in Graves' hyperthyroidism and ophthalmopathy. TCR beta CDR3 regions were amplified from RNA transcripts. The HTBI primer set served for first-round RT-PCR of the TCR CDR3. Each CDR3 protein gets one entry after TCRdb re-called the multiplex PCR reads with MiXCR. The sample has around 370,000 distinct CDR3 sequences; less than 20% are singletons. For this clonotype: A junction boundary mismatches the germline segment, possibly from a read error.

The sequence was collected from a man between 18 and 35 years old with Graves' ophthalmopathy. Sequenced material: blood.

The chain's CDR3 is CANSFNPGPDNYGYTF. The CDR3, as DNA: TGTGCCAACTCATTCAACCCAGGGCCCGACAACTATGGCTACACCTTC. V is TRBV18 and J is TRBJ1-2; possible D gene TRBD1, 5 bases. The CDR3 covers 16 residues. Looked up from germline, CDR1 is KGHSH and CDR2 is LQKENI. The whole variable domain, filled in from reference TRBV18 and TRBJ1-2, reads NAGVMQNPRHLVRRRGQEARLRCSPMKGHSHVYWYRQLPEEGLKFMVYLQKENIIDESGMPKERFSAEFPKEGPSILRIQQVVRGDSAAYFCANSFNPGPDNYGYTFGSGTRLTVV.